Below, 13 T cell receptor beta chains from the same sample are listed, as sequenced in a study of shared clonotypes between healthy human individuals. Clones were sequenced by immunoSEQ multiplex PCR, and TCRdb holds only the in-frame ones, with some missing. Of 1,500,000 or so clones listed, 98% to 99% were seen once; the top ten hold around 0.38%. The sample comprised naive CD4+ T cells sorted from blood. Subset defined: CD45RA+ positively selected. The origin of the receptors is a man aged 25 to 40 in good health.

The chain couples TRBV25-1 to TRBJ2-7; 14 positions agree with TRBD2. J was trimmed by 9 bases and V by 1 base; bases with no gene match: 5. This CDR3 contains 15 residues. Germline CDR1 MGHDK, CDR2 SYGVNS. The CDR3 bases are TGTGCCAGCAGTGAATTTGGACTAGCGGGAGGCGCGCAGTACTTC. Residues: CASSEFGLAGGAQYF.

The chain joins TRBV19 to TRBJ2-2; 9 nucleotides match TRBD2. The J segment lost 0 bases and the V segment lost 5 bases, leaving 7 bases of the junction unmatched. CDR3 length equals 17 residues. The V gene's germline CDR1 is LNHDA and CDR2 SQIVND (reference sequence). CDR3 DNA: TGTGCCAGTAGTGCGCAACGACTAGCGGCGAACACCGGGGAGCTGTTTTTT. This gives the protein CASSAQRLAANTGELFF.

The CDR3 region is CASSDWGQGNPSPNEQFF. CDR3 coding DNA: TGTGCCAGCAGTGACTGGGGACAGGGAAACCCCAGTCCCAATGAGCAGTTCTTC. The chain has TRBV6-1 and TRBJ2-1; 9 nucleotides agree with TRBD1. The CDR3 contains 18 residues. Germline CDR1 MNHNS, CDR2 SASEGT. The J segment lost 6 bases and the V segment lost 3 bases, leaving 15 bases of the junction unmatched.

The chain is built from TRBV19 and TRBJ2-1; 8 nucleotides line up with TRBD2. This CDR3 is built from 15 residues. The trim removed 6 bases at V and 6 bases at J, leaving 10 bases unmatched. CDR1 is LNHDA and CDR2 is SQIVND in the germline V gene (reference sequence). CDR3 in amino acids: CASRQSGSPLNEQFF. As DNA, the CDR3 is TGTGCCAGTAGACAGAGCGGGAGCCCCCTCAATGAGCAGTTCTTC.

This clone was seen once. The V and J genes are TRBV27 and TRBJ2-7; perhaps TRBD1 as D (6 bases). V lost 2 bases and J lost 3, with 20 bases in between. Germline V gives CDR1 MNHEY, CDR2 SMNVEV (reference sequence). The CDR3 totals 17 residues. The chain's CDR3 is CASSLRGFASALYEQYF. The CDR3 DNA sequence: TGTGCCAGCAGTTTAAGGGGGTTCGCGTCCGCCCTCTACGAGCAGTACTTC.

In nucleotides, the CDR3 is TGCGCCAGCAGCTTGATATCCAGGGGAACCTACAATGAGCAGTTCTTC. This gives the protein CASSLISRGTYNEQFF. J is TRBJ2-1 and V is TRBV5-1; tentative D call: TRBD1 (6 bases). CDR3 length: 16 residues. CDR1 and CDR2 (germline): SGHRS, YFSETQ. Trimming cost V 1 base and J 2 bases, with 13 bases left between them.

This chain uses TRBV10-3 with TRBJ1-3; D is undetermined. Deletions cut 10 bases from V and 0 bases from J, with 13 bases between. The CDR3 is 14 amino acids. Germline CDR1 and CDR2: ENHRY and SYGVKD. CDR3 sequence (DNA): TGTGCCAACTCGGTCGATAACTCTGGAAACACCATATATTTT. Translating it yields CANSVDNSGNTIYF.

The J gene is TRBJ1-2, the V gene TRBV5-4; the D is unclear. The CDR3 length is 13 residues. Looked up from germline, CDR1 is SGHNT and CDR2 is YYREEE (reference sequence). Trimming cost V 4 bases and J 1 base, with 8 bases left between them. The DNA for the CDR3 is TGTGCCAGCAGCCCCGATATTAACTATGGCTACACCTTC. Protein: CASSPDINYGYTF.

In this sample, this clone turned up once. The genes are TRBV28 and TRBJ2-7, with TRBD2 matching over 7 bases. CDR3 length equals 14 residues. J was trimmed by 2 bases and V by 5 bases; bases with no gene match: 6. Germline lookup yields CDR1 MDHEN and CDR2 SYDVKM. Written as DNA, the CDR3 is TGTGCCAGCAGTCTACTCGGACTAGCCTACGAGCAGTACTTC. It encodes CASSLLGLAYEQYF.

V usage is TRBV28 and J usage is TRBJ2-7; D gene uncertain. The germline V and J ends were trimmed by 1 base and 6 bases, with 7 bases remaining between them. The CDR3 is 12 residues long. CDR1 MDHEN and CDR2 SYDVKM come from the germline V gene. CDR3 loop: CASSLFPIEQYF. The CDR3 region has the DNA TGTGCCAGCAGTTTATTCCCTATCGAGCAGTACTTC.

The CDR3 reads CASSDRGLGTGELFF. CDR3 in DNA: TGCGCCAGCAGTGATAGAGGCCTCGGCACCGGGGAGCTGTTTTTT. This chain links TRBV10-1 with TRBJ2-2; no clear D. Germline V gene data show CDR1 as WNHNN and CDR2 as SYGVQD (reference sequence). With 3 bases removed from V and 4 bases from J, the gap between germline ends came to 12 bases. This CDR3 region has 15 residues.

A remark on this clone: The same CDR3 can be traced to other DNA sequences in this sample. The V gene is TRBV18, the J gene TRBJ1-4; D ambiguous. The CDR3 contains 13 residues. Trimming took 3 bases from V and 7 from J, leaving 9 bases between them. Germline V CDR1 and CDR2: KGHSH, LQKENI. The CDR3 sequence is CASSPGAGEKLFF. The CDR3 DNA sequence: TGTGCCAGCTCACCTGGTGCGGGTGAAAAACTGTTTTTT.

This chain joins TRBV10-3 and TRBJ1-2; D might be TRBD1 (6 bases). Trimming removed 3 bases from V and 2 bases from J, with 7 bases in between. Germline loops: CDR1 ENHRY, CDR2 SYGVKD. The CDR3 is 13 amino acids. The CDR3: CAISEGTNYGYTF. CDR3 DNA: TGTGCCATCAGTGAAGGGACAAACTATGGCTACACCTTC.